Described below is a single TCR beta chain sequence and its context. This sample is drawn from a study of blood T cell repertoires in COVID-19. Study overall: PBMCs, B-cell-depleted T cells, or T cells provided the cDNA or gDNA that made up the material.

The CDR3 has 15 residues. The V end lost 4 bases, the J end lost 0 bases, and 11 bases lay between the germline ends. Germline V gene lookup returns CDR1 SGDLS and CDR2 YYNGEE. Per the study methods: From reference gene primer amplification, estimates of nucleated cell counts were derived. Libraries were prepared by immunoSEQ multiplex PCR; TCRdb keeps only in-frame clonotypes and omits some of them. V, J and clone size reflect that table, while D and trimming were determined from the DNA. The table shows tens of thousands of clones, with around 87% occurring only once. The sample comprised peripheral blood. This TCR was recovered from a human donor with acute or convalescent COVID-19. The donor label of this sample is uncertain. The J gene is TRBJ1-5, the V gene TRBV9; possibly TRBD1 for D (5 bases). Here the CDR3 DNA reads TGTGCCAGCAGCACCGACAGTTATAGCAATCAGCCCCAGCATTTT. Amino acid sequence: CASSTDSYSNQPQHF.